Listed below are T cell receptor beta chains from one sample, sequenced in a study of blood T cell repertoires in COVID-19. Assay used: immunoSEQ multiplex PCR; TCRdb lists only in-frame clones, some missing. The sample lists about 240,000 clones, approximately 90% occurring once. The specimen sequenced was peripheral blood. These receptors all come from a man in his sixties who had recovered from COVID-19. Each CDR3 is given with its conserved first and last residue. Fields, in order: V gene, J gene, D gene, clone size, CDR3 DNA, CDR3 protein. D genes are given only for firm matches. Size is omitted from some rows. Given values are once, few, many or a class for expanded clones.

V gene: TRBV20-1; J gene: TRBJ2-3; D gene: .; clone size: .; CDR3 DNA: TGCAGTGCTAGTGAGGGCGGGTCGGGCACAGATACGCAGTATTTT; CDR3 protein: CSASEGGSGTDTQYF
V gene: TRBV24-1; J gene: TRBJ1-2; D gene: TRBD1; clone size: .; CDR3 DNA: TGTGCCACCAGTGATGACAGGGTCTTCAGAGGCTACACCTTC; CDR3 protein: CATSDDRVFRGYTF
V gene: TRBV11-2; J gene: TRBJ1-1; D gene: .; clone size: .; CDR3 DNA: TGTGCCAGCAGCCCAATCAACATGTTCGCTTTCTTT; CDR3 protein: CASSPINMFAFF
V gene: TRBV18; J gene: TRBJ1-5; D gene: .; clone size: .; CDR3 DNA: TGTGCCAGCTCAACGGTGCAGGGGAACAATCAGCCCCAGCATTTT; CDR3 protein: CASSTVQGNNQPQHF
V gene: TRBV2; J gene: TRBJ1-5; D gene: .; clone size: few; CDR3 DNA: TGTGCCAGCAATAGACAGCTCGATCAGCCCCAGCATTTT; CDR3 protein: CASNRQLDQPQHF
V gene: TRBV18; J gene: TRBJ1-6; D gene: .; clone size: .; CDR3 DNA: TGTGCCAGCTCAACAGACACAAATTCACCCCTCCACTTT; CDR3 protein: CASSTDTNSPLHF
V gene: TRBV2; J gene: TRBJ2-2; D gene: TRBD1; clone size: .; CDR3 DNA: TGTGCCAGAGCTACAGGGGTACTTAATGCCGGGGAGCTGTTTTTT; CDR3 protein: CARATGVLNAGELFF
V gene: TRBV2; J gene: TRBJ2-7; D gene: TRBD2; clone size: .; CDR3 DNA: TGTGCCAGCACAGGAGGGGCTAGCGGGGACGAGCAGTACTTC; CDR3 protein: CASTGGASGDEQYF
V gene: TRBV27; J gene: TRBJ1-5; D gene: TRBD1; clone size: .; CDR3 DNA: TGTGCCAGCAGTGCCACGACAGGGAGCCGGCAGCCCCAGCATTTT; CDR3 protein: CASSATTGSRQPQHF
V gene: TRBV19; J gene: TRBJ2-3; D gene: .; clone size: .; CDR3 DNA: TGTGCCAGTAGTAGCAGGACTCCTAGCACAGATACGCAGTATTTT; CDR3 protein: CASSSRTPSTDTQYF
V gene: TRBV18; J gene: TRBJ2-3; D gene: .; clone size: .; CDR3 DNA: TGTGCCAGCTCCCGCGGGGCCGGAACAGATACGCAGTATTTT; CDR3 protein: CASSRGAGTDTQYF
V gene: TRBV24-1; J gene: TRBJ1-5; D gene: .; clone size: .; CDR3 DNA: TGTGCCACCAGTGATGACTATACTGAGCCCCAGCATTTT; CDR3 protein: CATSDDYTEPQHF
V gene: TRBV29-1; J gene: TRBJ1-2; D gene: TRBD1; clone size: .; CDR3 DNA: TGCAGCGTAAGGGACAGGGGACATGGCTACACCTTC; CDR3 protein: CSVRDRGHGYTF
V gene: TRBV5-1; J gene: TRBJ2-6; D gene: .; clone size: .; CDR3 DNA: TGCGCCAGCAGCTTGAGCGTTAGGCCAGACTCTGGGGCCAACGTCCTGACTTTC; CDR3 protein: CASSLSVRPDSGANVLTF
V gene: TRBV5-4; J gene: TRBJ2-2; D gene: TRBD2; clone size: .; CDR3 DNA: TGTGCCAGCAGTTGGCCCGGGACTAGGGTGGGCGGGGAGCTGTTTTTT; CDR3 protein: CASSWPGTRVGGELFF
V gene: TRBV5-1; J gene: TRBJ2-1; D gene: TRBD1; clone size: few; CDR3 DNA: TGCGCCAGCAGCTTGGGACAGGGGGTCCCGTTCTTC; CDR3 protein: CASSLGQGVPFF
V gene: TRBV30; J gene: TRBJ1-6; D gene: TRBD1; clone size: .; CDR3 DNA: TGTGCCTGGAGCGCTGCCGGGACAGGGAATTCACCCCTCCACTTT; CDR3 protein: CAWSAAGTGNSPLHF
V gene: TRBV2; J gene: TRBJ1-1; D gene: TRBD1; clone size: .; CDR3 DNA: TGTGCCAGCAGATTATCGGGACAGGGATTGAACACTGAAGCTTTCTTT; CDR3 protein: CASRLSGQGLNTEAFF
V gene: TRBV7-9; J gene: TRBJ2-5; D gene: TRBD2; clone size: once; CDR3 DNA: TGTGCCAGCAGCTTCGACCGGACTAGCAAAGAGACCCAGTACTTC; CDR3 protein: CASSFDRTSKETQYF
V gene: TRBV11-2; J gene: TRBJ2-2; D gene: .; clone size: .; CDR3 DNA: TGTGCCAGCCTAAAAGGGGGGGTTTTCACCGGGGAGCTGTTTTTT; CDR3 protein: CASLKGGVFTGELFF
V gene: TRBV3-1/TRBV3-2; J gene: TRBJ2-5; D gene: .; clone size: .; CDR3 DNA: TGTGCCAGCAGCCAACAGGGTGAGACCCAGTACTTC; CDR3 protein: CASSQQGETQYF
V gene: TRBV5-1; J gene: TRBJ1-1; D gene: .; clone size: many; CDR3 DNA: TGCGCCAGCATGGAACAGGGTAACACTGAAGCTTTCTTT; CDR3 protein: CASMEQGNTEAFF
V gene: TRBV25-1; J gene: TRBJ1-2; D gene: TRBD1; clone size: .; CDR3 DNA: TGTGCCAGCAGTGCGCGTGGAGTTATGGGACAGGTTAACTATGGCTACACCTTC; CDR3 protein: CASSARGVMGQVNYGYTF
V gene: TRBV19; J gene: TRBJ1-3; D gene: TRBD1; clone size: .; CDR3 DNA: TGTGCCAGTAGTATAATTGGGACAGCTGACTCTGGAAACACCATATATTTT; CDR3 protein: CASSIIGTADSGNTIYF